The present T cell receptor (beta chain) was sequenced within a study of blood T cell repertoires in COVID-19. Study background: Acute and convalescent COVID-19 specimens originated in the United States, Italy and Spain. The cDNA or gDNA used as material had been derived from T cells, B-cell-depleted T cells, or PBMCs.

The authors' processing: For nucleated cells, counts were estimated from reference gene primer amplification. The protocol was immunoSEQ multiplex PCR, while the TCRdb copy is restricted to in-frame clones and leaves out a portion. The DNA gave D and trimming, while V, J and clone size come from that table. The table lists over 130,000 clones, approximately 85% of them singletons. Trimming took 0 bases from V and 0 from J, leaving 18 bases between them. Per germline, CDR1 MNHEY and CDR2 SMNVEV (reference sequence). This CDR3 spans 20 amino acids. The specimen sequenced was peripheral blood. This clonotype was obtained from a man aged 50-60 years with acute or convalescent COVID-19. The chain carries TRBV27 and TRBJ1-6; D gene unclear. Here the CDR3 DNA reads TGTGCCAGCAGTTTATCGAGTTCATTTAACCCGTTCTCCTATAATTCACCCCTCCACTTT. It codes for CASSLSSSFNPFSYNSPLHF.